This T cell receptor (beta chain) was recorded in a study of beta chain features in type 1 diabetes. CDR1 is SGHNT and CDR2 is YYREEE in the germline V gene (reference sequence). This CDR3 has 16 residues. V shed 3 bases, J shed 2 bases, and the junction held 4 bases outside the gene matches. Study observations and caveats: Cells expressing TCR highly could be over-represented by cDNA sequencing.

This clone came up a few times. The target antigen is unknown. Investigators reverse transcribed all isolated RNA, so they sequenced expressed TCRB transcripts. Naive, central memory and regulatory T cell samples came to a mean of roughly 4 million reads. Here immunoSEQ multiplex PCR was the method, and the copy in TCRdb shows in-frame clones only, minus some. The data contain about 250,000 clones, 14% of them singletons. Sequenced sample: naive CD4+ T cells from blood. This rearrangement joins TRBV5-4 to TRBJ2-3; TRBD2 matches 12 bases. The receptor's source is a woman between 35 and 50 years old in good health. The CDR3 nucleotides are TGTGCCAGCAGCTCAAGGACTAGCGGGGTCACAGATACGCAGTATTTT. Translation: CASSSRTSGVTDTQYF.